This TCR beta chain was found in a study of technical replicates of blood from four donors. This clone was found once. The V and J ends lost 3 bases and 0 bases respectively, with 8 bases between them. CDR1 and CDR2 (germline): LGHNA, YSLEER. The CDR3 is made up of 14 amino acids. This table comes from immunoSEQ multiplex PCR, and its TCRdb copy is limited to in-frame clones, with some not included. The sample has about 66,000 clones, approximately 88% seen once. The sequence derives from a human donor in good health. Some clones in this sample may be carry-over from other donors' samples. This chain connects TRBV4-3 to TRBJ1-1, with D possibly being TRBD1 (5 bases). Sequenced material: PBMCs. DNA of the CDR3: TGCGCCAGCAGCCAGGGGGACTTGAACACTGAAGCTTTCTTT. Translated, it gives CASSQGDLNTEAFF.